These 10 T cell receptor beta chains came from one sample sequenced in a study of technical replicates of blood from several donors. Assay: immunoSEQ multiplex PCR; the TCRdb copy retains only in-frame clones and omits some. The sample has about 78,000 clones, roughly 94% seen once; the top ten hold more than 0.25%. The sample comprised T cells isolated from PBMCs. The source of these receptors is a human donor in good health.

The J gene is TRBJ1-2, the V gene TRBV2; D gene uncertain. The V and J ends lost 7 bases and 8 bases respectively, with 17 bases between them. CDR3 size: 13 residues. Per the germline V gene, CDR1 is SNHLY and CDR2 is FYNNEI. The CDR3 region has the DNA TGTGCCAGCACGGCGGACTCTTTAGGCGGCTACACCTTC. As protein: CASTADSLGGYTF.

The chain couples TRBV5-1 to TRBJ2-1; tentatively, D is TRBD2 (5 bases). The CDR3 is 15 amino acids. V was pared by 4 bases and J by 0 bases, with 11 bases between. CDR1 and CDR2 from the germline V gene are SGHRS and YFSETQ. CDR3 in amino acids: CASSPSPGSYNEQFF. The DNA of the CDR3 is TGCGCCAGCAGCCCTAGCCCGGGCTCCTACAATGAGCAGTTCTTC.

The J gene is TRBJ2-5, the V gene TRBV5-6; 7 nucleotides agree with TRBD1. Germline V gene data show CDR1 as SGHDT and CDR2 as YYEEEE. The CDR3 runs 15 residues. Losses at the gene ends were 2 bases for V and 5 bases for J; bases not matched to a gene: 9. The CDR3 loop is CASSFTKGQRETQYF. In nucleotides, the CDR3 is TGTGCCAGCAGCTTCACCAAGGGACAGCGGGAGACCCAGTACTTC. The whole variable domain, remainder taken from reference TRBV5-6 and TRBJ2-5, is DAGVTQSPTHLIKTRGQQVTLRCSPKSGHDTVSWYQQALGQGPQFIFQYYEEEERQRGNFPDRFSGHQFPNYSSELNVNALLLGDSALYLCASSFTKGQRETQYFGPGTRLLVL.

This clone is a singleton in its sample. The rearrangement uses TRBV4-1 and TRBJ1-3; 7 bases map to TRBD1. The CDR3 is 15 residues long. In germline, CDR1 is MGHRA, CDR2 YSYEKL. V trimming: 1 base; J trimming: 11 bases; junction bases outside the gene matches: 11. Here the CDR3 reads CASSQVETGIRPIYF. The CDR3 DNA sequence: TGCGCCAGCAGCCAAGTCGAGACAGGGATTCGTCCCATATATTTT.

The CDR3 sequence is CATSRETGFYQHF. DNA for the CDR3: TGTGCCACCAGCAGAGAAACAGGTTTCTATCAGCATTTT. The chain joins TRBV15 to TRBJ1-5, with a tentative D call TRBD1 (5 bases). Trimming removed 0 bases from V and 13 bases from J, with 13 bases in between. CDR3 length: 13 amino acids. The germline gives CDR1 LNHNV, CDR2 YYDKDF (reference sequence). The whole variable domain, filled in from reference TRBV15 and TRBJ1-5, reads DAMVIQNPRYQVTQFGKPVTLSCSQTLNHNVMYWYQQKSSQAPKLLFHYYDKDFNNEADTPDNFQSRRPNTSFCFLDIRSPGLGDTAMYLCATSRETGFYQHFGDGTRLSIL.

The chain's CDR3 is CAWKRGTLAKNIQYF. CDR3 in DNA: TGTGCCTGGAAGCGCGGTACCCTAGCCAAAAACATTCAGTACTTC. This chain uses TRBV30 with TRBJ2-4; D call uncertain. The CDR3 runs 15 residues. In germline, CDR1 is GTSNPN, CDR2 SVGIG (reference sequence). V was clipped by 4 bases and J by 0 bases, with 13 bases between them.

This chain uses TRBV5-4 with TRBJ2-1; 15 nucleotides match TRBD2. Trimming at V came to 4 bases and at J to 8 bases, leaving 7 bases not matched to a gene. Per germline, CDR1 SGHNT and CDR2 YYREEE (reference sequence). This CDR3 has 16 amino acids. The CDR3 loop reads CASSLGRTSGRDEQFF. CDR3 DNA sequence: TGTGCCAGCAGCCTGGGTCGGACTAGCGGGAGGGATGAGCAGTTCTTC.

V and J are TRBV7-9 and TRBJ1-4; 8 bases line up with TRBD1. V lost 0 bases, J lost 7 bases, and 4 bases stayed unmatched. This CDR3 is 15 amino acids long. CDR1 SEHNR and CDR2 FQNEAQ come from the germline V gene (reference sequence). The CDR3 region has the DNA TGTGCCAGCAGCTTAGCAGACAGGGGTGGTGAAAAACTGTTTTTT. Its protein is CASSLADRGGEKLFF.

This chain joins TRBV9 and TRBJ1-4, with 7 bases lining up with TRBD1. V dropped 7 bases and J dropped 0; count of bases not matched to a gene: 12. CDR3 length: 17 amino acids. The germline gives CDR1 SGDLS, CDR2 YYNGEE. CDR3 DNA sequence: TGTGCCAGCGCGAGACAGGGCGCAACATCAACTAATGAAAAACTGTTTTTT. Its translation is CASARQGATSTNEKLFF.

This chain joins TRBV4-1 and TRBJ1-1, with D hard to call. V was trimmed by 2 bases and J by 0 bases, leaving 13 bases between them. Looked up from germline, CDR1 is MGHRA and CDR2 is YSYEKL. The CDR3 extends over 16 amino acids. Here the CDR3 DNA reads TGCGCCAGCAGCCAAAGCGGGAGGGATATGAACACTGAAGCTTTCTTT. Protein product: CASSQSGRDMNTEAFF.